The 21 T cell receptor beta chains reported below all come from one sample, sequenced in a study of cytomegalovirus exposure and HLA in healthy donors. Measured with immunoSEQ multiplex PCR; TCRdb has only the in-frame clones, and not every one. The data show over 100,000 clones, with approximately 94% seen just once and 0.89% held by the top ten. Sequences were obtained from PBMCs. These receptor sequences come from a woman aged 18-29 years in good health and CMV-seronegative.

CDR3 bases: TGTGCCAGCAGCCAAAACCGACTAGCGGGAGAGACCCAGTACTTC. It specifies CASSQNRLAGETQYF. This sequence joins TRBV4-2 and TRBJ2-5; TRBD2 agrees at 10 bases. The germline V gene has CDR1 LGHNA and CDR2 YNFKEQ. The CDR3 extends over 15 amino acids. Germline trimming cut 2 bases from V and 4 bases from J; bases unmatched to any gene: 4.

J is TRBJ1-5 and V is TRBV27, with 12 bases identical to TRBD1. V was clipped by 0 bases and J by 6 bases; unmatched bases: 6. The CDR3 is 17 amino acids. Germline V gene data show CDR1 as MNHEY and CDR2 as SMNVEV (reference sequence). The CDR3 protein is CASSLSPGQGAGQPQHF. The CDR3 coding sequence is TGTGCCAGCAGTTTATCACCGGGACAGGGGGCAGGTCAGCCCCAGCATTTT.

A single count supports this clone. J is TRBJ1-2 and V is TRBV6-5, with TRBD1 matching 7 bases. Germline values: CDR1 MNHEY, CDR2 SVGAGI. With 2 bases clipped from V and 8 bases from J, the junction kept 5 bases outside the gene matches. The CDR3 covers 13 residues. CDR3 region: CASSYEQGNGYTF. The DNA of the CDR3 is TGTGCCAGCAGTTACGAACAGGGGAACGGCTACACCTTC.

This clone was seen only once. The gene calls are TRBV10-3 and TRBJ1-1; D remains unclear. CDR1 ENHRY and CDR2 SYGVKD come from the germline V gene. CDR3 size: 15 residues. Trimming pared 2 bases from V and 1 base from J, leaving 11 bases between. The CDR3 here is CAISENSLQNTEAFF. The CDR3 DNA reads TGTGCCATCAGTGAGAACAGCCTACAGAACACTGAAGCTTTCTTT.

The chain combines TRBV19 with TRBJ2-1; D call uncertain. The CDR3 is made up of 16 amino acids. Germline V gene lookup returns CDR1 LNHDA and CDR2 SQIVND (reference sequence). V shed 4 bases and J shed 7 bases, with 20 bases lying between them. CDR3 residues: CASSTSSEWVGNEQFF. Here the CDR3 DNA reads TGTGCCAGTAGTACTTCTTCGGAATGGGTCGGGAATGAGCAGTTCTTC.

The V gene is TRBV30, the J gene TRBJ2-2; 7 nucleotides line up with TRBD2. Germline V gene data show CDR1 as GTSNPN and CDR2 as SVGIG (reference sequence). The V and J ends lost 0 bases and 5 bases, in that order; junction bases with no gene match: 12. CDR3 length: 17 amino acids. The DNA of the CDR3 is TGTGCCTGGAGTGTAAGGTCCGGGGGGATTCGAACCGGGGAGCTGTTTTTT. Translated: CAWSVRSGGIRTGELFF. The full variable domain, with the rest looked up from reference TRBV30 and TRBJ2-2, is SQTIHQWPATLVQPVGSPLSLECTVEGTSNPNLYWYRQAAGRGLQLLFYSVGIGQISSEVPQNLSASRPQDRQFILSSKKLLLSDSGFYLCAWSVRSGGIRTGELFFGEGSRLTVL.

The CDR3 sequence is CAWSVGGGNIQYF. The CDR3 DNA follows: TGTGCCTGGAGTGTAGGCGGTGGAAACATTCAGTACTTC. The chain carries TRBV30 and TRBJ2-4; D unresolved. This CDR3 comprises 13 residues. V shed 0 bases and J shed 6 bases, with 9 bases lying between them. Germline CDR1 GTSNPN, CDR2 SVGIG (reference sequence). Complete variable domain (other parts from reference TRBV30 and TRBJ2-4): SQTIHQWPATLVQPVGSPLSLECTVEGTSNPNLYWYRQAAGRGLQLLFYSVGIGQISSEVPQNLSASRPQDRQFILSSKKLLLSDSGFYLCAWSVGGGNIQYFGAGTRLSVL.

The chain couples TRBV27 to TRBJ2-7; 11 nucleotides line up with TRBD1. V lost 6 bases, J lost 4 bases, and 5 bases stayed unmatched. The germline V gene encodes CDR1 MNHEY and CDR2 SMNVEV (reference sequence). The CDR3 sequence is 14 residues long. Here the CDR3 DNA reads TGTGCCAGCAGGGGGACAGGGGGGAGATACGAGCAGTACTTC. Protein: CASRGTGGRYEQYF.

The chain joins TRBV18 to TRBJ1-1; D is possibly TRBD1 (5 bases). Germline CDR1 is KGHSH and CDR2 is LQKENI. V lost 0 bases and J lost 5, with 7 bases in between. The CDR3 sequence is 13 residues long. This CDR3 is CASSPPGGTEAFF. In DNA, the CDR3 is TGTGCCAGCTCACCACCCGGGGGGACTGAAGCTTTCTTT.

The rearrangement links TRBV7-9 to TRBJ2-7, with D possibly matching TRBD1 (6 bases). V gave up 5 bases and J gave up 3 bases, with 17 bases separating them. This CDR3 contains 15 residues. Germline V lookup: CDR1 SEHNR, CDR2 FQNEAQ (reference sequence). This CDR3 reads CASSTPGHRVYEQYF. The CDR3 DNA sequence: TGTGCCAGCAGCACACCGGGACATAGGGTCTACGAGCAGTACTTC.

V is TRBV7-8 and J is TRBJ2-7; perhaps TRBD1 as D (5 bases). The CDR3 has 17 residues. Germline CDR1 SGHVS, CDR2 FQNEAQ. The ends were cut back, 1 base at V and 2 bases at J, with 18 bases in the middle. CDR3 sequence (DNA): TGTGCCAGCAGCTTAGGGGGTGGTAACAGGCCGGCCTACGAGCAGTACTTC. Its translation is CASSLGGGNRPAYEQYF.

The chain is built from TRBV7-9 and TRBJ1-1; TRBD1 agrees at 7 bases. The CDR3 runs to 15 residues. Germline V gene sequence: CDR1 SEHNR, CDR2 FQNEAQ (reference sequence). Germline trimming cut 5 bases from V and 0 bases from J; bases unmatched to any gene: 6. CDR3 residues: CASSPQGGLNTEAFF. Written as DNA, the CDR3 is TGTGCCAGCAGCCCTCAGGGGGGTCTGAACACTGAAGCTTTCTTT.

This clone was detected only once. V is TRBV7-9 and J is TRBJ1-2, with 9 bases identical to TRBD1. After removal of 6 bases from V and 3 bases from J, the junction contained 8 bases not matched to a gene. From germline, CDR1 is SEHNR and CDR2 FQNEAQ (reference sequence). The CDR3 is made up of 15 amino acids. In nucleotides, the CDR3 is TGTGCCAGCAGAGCTGGGACAGGGAAGGACTATGGCTACACCTTC. Translated: CASRAGTGKDYGYTF. Supplemented by reference TRBV7-9 and TRBJ1-2, the full variable domain reads DTGVSQNPRHKITKRGQNVTFRCDPISEHNRLYWYRQTLGQGPEFLTYFQNEAQLEKSRLLSDRFSAERPKGSFSTLEIQRTEQGDSAMYLCASRAGTGKDYGYTFGSGTRLTVV.

The chain combines TRBV2 with TRBJ2-7; TRBD1 agrees at 8 bases. The CDR3 contains 15 residues. The trim removed 6 bases at V and 3 bases at J, leaving 10 bases unmatched. The germline V gene has CDR1 SNHLY and CDR2 FYNNEI. DNA for the CDR3: TGTGCCAGCAGGGACGACAGGGGTTTCGTCTACGAGCAGTACTTC. It is translated as CASRDDRGFVYEQYF.

This rearrangement joins TRBV27 to TRBJ2-1; TRBD2 is a possible D gene (7 bases). This CDR3 spans 14 amino acids. V was shortened by 5 bases and J by 4 bases, with 12 bases between the two germline ends. The germline CDR1 and CDR2 sequences are MNHEY and SMNVEV (reference sequence). The CDR3 reads CASSDGGPYNEQFF. CDR3 sequence (DNA): TGTGCCAGCAGTGACGGGGGGCCATACAATGAGCAGTTCTTC.

A single count supports this clone. V gene TRBV10-3 combines with J gene TRBJ2-7; D perhaps matches TRBD2 (5 bases). The CDR3 runs to 12 residues. The germline V gene encodes CDR1 ENHRY and CDR2 SYGVKD. V was pared by 8 bases and J by 2 bases, with 10 bases between. The CDR3 nucleotides are TGTGCCATCTCGGAGGACCCCTACGAGCAGTACTTC. Amino acids: CAISEDPYEQYF.

The chain links TRBV6-1 to TRBJ1-1, with D possibly matching TRBD1 (5 bases). The CDR3 extends over 15 amino acids. The germline gives CDR1 MNHNS, CDR2 SASEGT. Trimming removed 3 bases from V and 5 bases from J, with 16 bases in between. CDR3 sequence: CASSDPGHPRTEAFF. For the CDR3, the DNA is TGTGCCAGCAGTGACCCCGGACACCCGAGGACTGAAGCTTTCTTT.

The chain recombines TRBV18 with TRBJ2-7; tentatively, D is TRBD1 (6 bases). CDR1 and CDR2 from the germline V gene are KGHSH and LQKENI. V gave up 2 bases and J gave up 3 bases, with 11 bases separating them. The CDR3 runs to 14 residues. The CDR3 DNA is TGTGCCAGCTCACCATCGCAGGGGTTCTACGAGCAGTACTTC. Residues: CASSPSQGFYEQYF. Based on the CDR3 plus reference TRBV18 and TRBJ2-7, the full variable domain is NAGVMQNPRHLVRRRGQEARLRCSPMKGHSHVYWYRQLPEEGLKFMVYLQKENIIDESGMPKERFSAEFPKEGPSILRIQQVVRGDSAAYFCASSPSQGFYEQYFGPGTRLTVT.

Comment on this clone: The sample holds other DNA sequences that translate to the same CDR3. V usage is TRBV5-1 and J usage is TRBJ1-5, with 12 bases lining up with TRBD1. Germline assignment: CDR1 SGHRS and CDR2 YFSETQ. V trimming: 4 bases; J trimming: 2 bases; junction bases outside the gene matches: 4. The CDR3 covers 16 residues. The CDR3 DNA reads as TGCGCCAGCAGCCCGGGACAGGGGGCAGGCAATCAGCCCCAGCATTTT. Encoded protein: CASSPGQGAGNQPQHF. The variable domain in full, with the rest retrieved from reference TRBV5-1 and TRBJ1-5, is KAGVTQTPRYLIKTRGQQVTLSCSPISGHRSVSWYQQTPGQGLQFLFEYFSETQRNKGNFPGRFSGRQFSNSRSEMNVSTLELGDSALYLCASSPGQGAGNQPQHFGDGTRLSIL.

V is TRBV5-6 and J is TRBJ2-7, with 9 bases identical to TRBD1. V shed 0 bases and J 5 bases; nucleotides not matched to a gene: 3. The CDR3 is made up of 14 amino acids. CDR1 is SGHDT and CDR2 is YYEEEE in the germline V gene. The chain's CDR3 is CASSLGDRDHEQYF. The CDR3 nucleotides are TGTGCCAGCAGCTTGGGGGACAGGGACCACGAGCAGTACTTC.

This clone has a single count. This chain's CDR3 is CASLEAGGFYNEQFF. The CDR3 DNA reads as TGTGCCAGCCTAGAGGCGGGAGGGTTCTACAATGAGCAGTTCTTC. This chain connects TRBV7-9 to TRBJ2-1; TRBD2 agrees at 9 bases. Germline trimming cut 8 bases from V and 3 bases from J; bases unmatched to any gene: 8. Germline V CDR1 and CDR2: SEHNR, FQNEAQ (reference sequence). The CDR3 has 15 residues.